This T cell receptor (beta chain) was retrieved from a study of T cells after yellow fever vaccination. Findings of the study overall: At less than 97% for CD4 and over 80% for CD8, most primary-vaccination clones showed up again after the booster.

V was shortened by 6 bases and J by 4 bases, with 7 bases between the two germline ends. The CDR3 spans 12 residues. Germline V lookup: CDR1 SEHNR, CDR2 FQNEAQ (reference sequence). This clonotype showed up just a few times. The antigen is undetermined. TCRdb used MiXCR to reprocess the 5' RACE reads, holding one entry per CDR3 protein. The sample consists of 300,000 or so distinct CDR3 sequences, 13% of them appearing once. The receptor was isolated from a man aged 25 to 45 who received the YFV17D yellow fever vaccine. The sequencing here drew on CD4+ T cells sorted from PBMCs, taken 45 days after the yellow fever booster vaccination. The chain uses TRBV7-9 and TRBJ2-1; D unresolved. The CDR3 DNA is TGTGCCAGCAGACCCCTGTACAATGAGCAGTTCTTC. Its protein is CASRPLYNEQFF.